This entry concerns a single T cell receptor (beta chain). Its antigen is still unknown. These data are taken from a study of CD8+ T cells in alopecia areata. Turning to the study itself: Tofacitinib exposure lasted 6 to 18 months, followed by 6 months off drug.

The germline CDR1 and CDR2 sequences are ENHRY and SYGVKD. Trimming stripped 8 bases from V and 3 bases from J, with 13 bases between. This CDR3 has 13 residues. Study observations and caveats: Scalp clonality and expanded CD8+ clones among the top 100 were significantly decreased by tofacitinib.

cDNA reverse transcribed from extracted RNA served as the sequencing template. Here immunoSEQ multiplex PCR was the method, and the copy in TCRdb shows in-frame clones only, minus some. The sample yields roughly 200,000 clones, 50% to 60% seen once. Described treatment: oral pan-JAK inhibitor, 5-10 mg twice daily. V and J are TRBV10-3 and TRBJ1-2; perhaps TRBD1 as D (6 bases). This receptor was obtained from a human donor with alopecia areata. This specimen consisted of CD4+ T cells sorted from blood, obtained at week 4, from a patient treated with tofacitinib. DNA for the CDR3: TGTGCCATCGGTAGTCAGGGGCACTATGGCTACACCTTC. Protein product: CAIGSQGHYGYTF.